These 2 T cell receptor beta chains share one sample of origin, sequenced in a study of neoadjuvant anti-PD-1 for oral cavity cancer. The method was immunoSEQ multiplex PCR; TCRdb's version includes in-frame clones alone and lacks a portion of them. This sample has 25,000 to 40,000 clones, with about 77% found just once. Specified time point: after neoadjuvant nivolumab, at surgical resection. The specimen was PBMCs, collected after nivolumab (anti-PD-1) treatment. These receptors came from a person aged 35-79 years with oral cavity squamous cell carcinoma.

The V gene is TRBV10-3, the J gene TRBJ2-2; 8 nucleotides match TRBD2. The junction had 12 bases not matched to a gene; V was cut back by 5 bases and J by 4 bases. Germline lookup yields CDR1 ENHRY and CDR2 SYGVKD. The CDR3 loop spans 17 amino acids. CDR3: CAISSGGGLEGTGELFF. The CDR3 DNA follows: TGTGCCATCAGTTCCGGTGGGGGACTAGAAGGCACCGGGGAGCTGTTTTTT.

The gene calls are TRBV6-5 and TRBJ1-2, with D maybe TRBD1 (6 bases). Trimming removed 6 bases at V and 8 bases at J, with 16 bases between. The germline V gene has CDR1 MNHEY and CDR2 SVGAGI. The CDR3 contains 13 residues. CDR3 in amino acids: CASSPLRGLGYTF. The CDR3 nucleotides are TGTGCCAGCAGCCCATTGAGGGGGTTAGGCTACACCTTC.